The sequence of this T cell receptor (beta chain) was determined in a study of blood T cell repertoires in COVID-19. Study-wide background: Samples came from the United States, Italy and Spain, spanning acute and convalescent COVID-19. T cells, B-cell-depleted T cells, or PBMCs supplied cDNA or gDNA.

In the study's own analysis: Estimated nucleated cell counts came from reference gene primer amplification. The data were produced by immunoSEQ multiplex PCR, yet TCRdb's version contains in-frame clones alone and is incomplete. That table supplies the V and J calls and clone size; D and trimming were determined from the DNA. The sample has around 32,000 clones, 86% seen once. This clonotype was obtained from a woman of 80 years or more with active or convalescent COVID-19. Sequencing was performed on peripheral blood.

The CDR3 loop reads CASSSNLWTDKNIQYF. The CDR3, as DNA: TGTGCCAGCAGCTCCAACCTCTGGACAGATAAAAACATTCAGTACTTC. The chain joins TRBV11-2 to TRBJ2-4, with D perhaps matching TRBD1 (6 bases). The germline CDR1 and CDR2 sequences are SGHAT and FQNNGV. The CDR3 contains 16 residues. V gave up 4 bases and J gave up 4 bases, with 17 bases separating them.